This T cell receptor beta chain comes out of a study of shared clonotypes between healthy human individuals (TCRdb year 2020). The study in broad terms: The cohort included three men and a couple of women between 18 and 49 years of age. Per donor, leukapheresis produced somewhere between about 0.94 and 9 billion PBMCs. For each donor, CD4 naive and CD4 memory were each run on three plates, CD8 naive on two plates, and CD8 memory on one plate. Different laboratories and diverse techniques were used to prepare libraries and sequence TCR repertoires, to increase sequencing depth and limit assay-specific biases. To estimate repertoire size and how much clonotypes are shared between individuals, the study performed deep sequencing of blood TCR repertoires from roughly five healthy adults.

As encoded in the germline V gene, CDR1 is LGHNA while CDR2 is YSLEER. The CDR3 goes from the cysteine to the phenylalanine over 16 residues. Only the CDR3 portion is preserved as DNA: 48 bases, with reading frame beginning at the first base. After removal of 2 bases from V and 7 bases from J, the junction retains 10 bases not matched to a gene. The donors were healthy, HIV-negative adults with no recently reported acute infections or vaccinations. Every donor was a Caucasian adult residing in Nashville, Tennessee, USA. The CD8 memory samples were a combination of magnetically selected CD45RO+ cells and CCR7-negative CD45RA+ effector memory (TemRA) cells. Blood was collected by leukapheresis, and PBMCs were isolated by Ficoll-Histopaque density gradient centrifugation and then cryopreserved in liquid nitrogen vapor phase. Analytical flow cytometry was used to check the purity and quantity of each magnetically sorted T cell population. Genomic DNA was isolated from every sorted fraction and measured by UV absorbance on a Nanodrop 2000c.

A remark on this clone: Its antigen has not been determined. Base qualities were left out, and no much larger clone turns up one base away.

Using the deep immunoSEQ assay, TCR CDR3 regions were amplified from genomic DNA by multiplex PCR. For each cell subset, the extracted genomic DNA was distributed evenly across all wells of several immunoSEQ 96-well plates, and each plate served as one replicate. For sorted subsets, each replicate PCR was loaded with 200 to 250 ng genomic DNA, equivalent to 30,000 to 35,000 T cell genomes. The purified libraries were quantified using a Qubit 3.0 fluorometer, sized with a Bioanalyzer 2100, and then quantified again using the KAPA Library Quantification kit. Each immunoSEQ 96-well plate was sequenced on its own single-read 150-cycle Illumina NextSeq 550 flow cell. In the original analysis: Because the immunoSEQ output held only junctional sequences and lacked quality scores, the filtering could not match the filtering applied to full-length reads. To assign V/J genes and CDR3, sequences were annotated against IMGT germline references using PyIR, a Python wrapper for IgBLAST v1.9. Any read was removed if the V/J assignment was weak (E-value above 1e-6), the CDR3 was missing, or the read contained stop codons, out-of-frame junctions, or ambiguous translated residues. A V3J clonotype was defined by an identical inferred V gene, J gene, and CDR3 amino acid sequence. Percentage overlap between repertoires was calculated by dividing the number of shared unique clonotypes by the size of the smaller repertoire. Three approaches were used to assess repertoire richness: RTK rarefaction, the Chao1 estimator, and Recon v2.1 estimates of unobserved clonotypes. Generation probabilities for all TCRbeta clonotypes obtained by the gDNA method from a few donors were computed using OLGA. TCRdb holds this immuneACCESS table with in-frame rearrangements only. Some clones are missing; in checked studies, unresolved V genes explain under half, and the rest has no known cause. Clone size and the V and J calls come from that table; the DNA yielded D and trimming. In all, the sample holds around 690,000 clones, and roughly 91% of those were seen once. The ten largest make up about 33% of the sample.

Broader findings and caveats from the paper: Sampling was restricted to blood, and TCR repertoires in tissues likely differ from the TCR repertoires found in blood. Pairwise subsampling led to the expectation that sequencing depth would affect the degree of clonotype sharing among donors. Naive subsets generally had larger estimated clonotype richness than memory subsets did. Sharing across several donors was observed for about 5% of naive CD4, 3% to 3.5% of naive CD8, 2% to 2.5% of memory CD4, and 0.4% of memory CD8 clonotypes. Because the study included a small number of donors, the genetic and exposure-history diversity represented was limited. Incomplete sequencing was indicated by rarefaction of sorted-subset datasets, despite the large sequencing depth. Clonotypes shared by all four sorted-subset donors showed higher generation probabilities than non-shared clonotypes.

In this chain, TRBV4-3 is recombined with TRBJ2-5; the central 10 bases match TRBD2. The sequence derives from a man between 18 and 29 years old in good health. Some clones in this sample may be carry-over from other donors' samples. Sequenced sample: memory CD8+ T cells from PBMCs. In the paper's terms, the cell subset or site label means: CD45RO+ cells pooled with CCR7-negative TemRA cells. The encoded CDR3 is CASSQITGTSDGTQYF. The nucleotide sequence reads TGCGCCAGCAGCCAAATAACGGGGACTAGCGATGGGACCCAGTACTTC.